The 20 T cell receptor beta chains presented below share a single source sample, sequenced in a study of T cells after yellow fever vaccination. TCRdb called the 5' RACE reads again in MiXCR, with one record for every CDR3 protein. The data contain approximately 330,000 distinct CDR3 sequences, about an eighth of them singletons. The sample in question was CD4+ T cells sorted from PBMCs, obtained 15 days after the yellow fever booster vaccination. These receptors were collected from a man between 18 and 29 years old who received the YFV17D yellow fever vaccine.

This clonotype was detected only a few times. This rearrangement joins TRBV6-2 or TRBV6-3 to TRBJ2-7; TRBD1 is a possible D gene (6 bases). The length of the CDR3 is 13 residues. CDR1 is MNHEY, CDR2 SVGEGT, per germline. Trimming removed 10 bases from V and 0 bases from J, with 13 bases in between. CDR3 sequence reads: CATMGHNSYEQYF. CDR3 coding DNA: TGTGCCACCATGGGACATAACTCCTACGAGCAGTACTTC.

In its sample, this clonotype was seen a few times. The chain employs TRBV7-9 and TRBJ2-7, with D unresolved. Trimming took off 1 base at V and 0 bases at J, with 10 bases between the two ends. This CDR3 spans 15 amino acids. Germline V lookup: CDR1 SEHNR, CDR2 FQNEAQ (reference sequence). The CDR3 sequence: CASSLDDWSSYEQYF. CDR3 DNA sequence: TGTGCCAGCAGCTTAGACGACTGGAGCTCCTACGAGCAGTACTTC.

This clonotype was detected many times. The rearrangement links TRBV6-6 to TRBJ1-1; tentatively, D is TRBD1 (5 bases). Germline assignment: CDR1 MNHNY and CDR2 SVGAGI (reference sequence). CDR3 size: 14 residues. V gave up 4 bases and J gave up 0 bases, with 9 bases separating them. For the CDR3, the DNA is TGTGCCAGCAGTTCTTGGGGGGTGAACACTGAAGCTTTCTTT. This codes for CASSSWGVNTEAFF.

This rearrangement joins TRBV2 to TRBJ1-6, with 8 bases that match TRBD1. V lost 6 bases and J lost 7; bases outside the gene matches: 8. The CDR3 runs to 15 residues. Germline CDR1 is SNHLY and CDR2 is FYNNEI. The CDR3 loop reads CASRGPGQANSPLHF. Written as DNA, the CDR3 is TGTGCCAGCAGAGGACCGGGACAGGCAAATTCACCCCTCCACTTT.

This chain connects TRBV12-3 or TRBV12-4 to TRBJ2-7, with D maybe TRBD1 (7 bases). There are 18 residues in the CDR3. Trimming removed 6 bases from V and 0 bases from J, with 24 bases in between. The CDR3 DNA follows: TGTGCCAGCAGCCCGGAAGATCTGACAGGGAGGAGCTCCTACGAGCAGTACTTC. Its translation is CASSPEDLTGRSSYEQYF.

CDR3: CSARQGLAGAGELFF. CDR3 coding DNA: TGCAGTGCTAGACAAGGACTAGCGGGGGCCGGGGAGCTGTTTTTT. This sequence joins TRBV20-1 and TRBJ2-2; 13 nucleotides align to TRBD2. The ends lost 2 bases at V and 6 bases at J; junction bases unmatched: 3. Germline CDR1 DFQATT, CDR2 SNEGSKA (reference sequence). There are 15 residues in the CDR3.

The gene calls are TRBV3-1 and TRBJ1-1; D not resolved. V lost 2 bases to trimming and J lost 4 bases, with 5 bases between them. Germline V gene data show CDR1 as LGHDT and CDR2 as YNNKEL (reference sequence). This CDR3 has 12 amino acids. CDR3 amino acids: CASSQSSTEAFF. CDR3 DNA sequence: TGTGCCAGCAGCCAATCCTCCACTGAAGCTTTCTTT.

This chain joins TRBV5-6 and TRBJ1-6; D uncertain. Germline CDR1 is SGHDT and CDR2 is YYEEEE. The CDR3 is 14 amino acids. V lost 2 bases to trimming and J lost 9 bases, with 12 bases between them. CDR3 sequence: CASSFRVLASPLHF. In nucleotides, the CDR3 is TGTGCCAGCAGCTTCCGGGTTTTAGCTTCACCCCTCCACTTT.

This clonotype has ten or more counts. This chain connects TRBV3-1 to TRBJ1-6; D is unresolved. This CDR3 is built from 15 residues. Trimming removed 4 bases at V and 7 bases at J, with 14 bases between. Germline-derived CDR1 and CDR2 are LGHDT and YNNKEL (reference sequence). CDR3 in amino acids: CASSPLGQINSPLHF. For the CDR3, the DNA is TGTGCCAGCAGCCCACTGGGCCAGATAAATTCACCCCTCCACTTT. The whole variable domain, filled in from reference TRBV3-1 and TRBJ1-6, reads DTAVSQTPKYLVTQMGNDKSIKCEQNLGHDTMYWYKQDSKKFLKIMFSYNNKELIINETVPNRFSPKSPDKAHLNLHINSLELGDSAVYFCASSPLGQINSPLHFGNGTRLTVT.

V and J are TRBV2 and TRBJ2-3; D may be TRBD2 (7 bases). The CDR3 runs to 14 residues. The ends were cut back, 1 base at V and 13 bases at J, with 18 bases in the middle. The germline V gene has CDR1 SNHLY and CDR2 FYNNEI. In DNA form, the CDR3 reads TGTGCCAGCAGTGAAGAAGGGCGGGGGCAAATTGAGTATTTT. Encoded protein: CASSEEGRGQIEYF.

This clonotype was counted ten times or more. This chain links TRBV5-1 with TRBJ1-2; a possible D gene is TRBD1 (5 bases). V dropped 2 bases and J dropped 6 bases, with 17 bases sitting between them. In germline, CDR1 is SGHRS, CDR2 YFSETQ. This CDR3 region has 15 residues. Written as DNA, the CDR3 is TGCGCCAGCAGCTTTGGCGCAGGGCAAGGAAATGGCTACACCTTC. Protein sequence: CASSFGAGQGNGYTF.

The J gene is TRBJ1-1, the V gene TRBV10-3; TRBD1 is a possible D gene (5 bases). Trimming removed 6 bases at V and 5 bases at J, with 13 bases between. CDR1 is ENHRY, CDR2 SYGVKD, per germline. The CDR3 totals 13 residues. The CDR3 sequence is CAIRGRGETEAFF. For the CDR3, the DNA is TGTGCCATCAGGGGGAGGGGCGAAACTGAAGCTTTCTTT.

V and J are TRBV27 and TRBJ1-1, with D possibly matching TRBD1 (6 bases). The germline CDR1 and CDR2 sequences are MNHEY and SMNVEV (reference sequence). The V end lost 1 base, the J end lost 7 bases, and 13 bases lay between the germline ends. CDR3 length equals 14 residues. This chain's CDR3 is CASSLWGRGGEAFF. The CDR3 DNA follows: TGTGCCAGCAGTTTATGGGGGCGCGGAGGTGAAGCTTTCTTT.

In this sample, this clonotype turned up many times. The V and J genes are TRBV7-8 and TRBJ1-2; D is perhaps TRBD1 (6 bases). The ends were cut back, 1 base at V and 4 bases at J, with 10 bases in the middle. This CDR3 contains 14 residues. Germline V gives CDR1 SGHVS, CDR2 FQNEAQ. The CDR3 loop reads CASSLGGLGYGYTF. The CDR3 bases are TGTGCCAGCAGCTTAGGGGGGCTAGGCTATGGCTACACCTTC.

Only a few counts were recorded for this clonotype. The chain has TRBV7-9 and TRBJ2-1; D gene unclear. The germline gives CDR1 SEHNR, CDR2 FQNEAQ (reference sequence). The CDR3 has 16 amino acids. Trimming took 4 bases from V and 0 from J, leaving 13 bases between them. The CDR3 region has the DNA TGTGCCAGCAGCTCAGTGACGGTGAGCTCCTACAATGAGCAGTTCTTC. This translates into CASSSVTVSSYNEQFF. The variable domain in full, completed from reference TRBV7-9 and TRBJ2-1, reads DTGVSQNPRHKITKRGQNVTFRCDPISEHNRLYWYRQTLGQGPEFLTYFQNEAQLEKSRLLSDRFSAERPKGSFSTLEIQRTEQGDSAMYLCASSSVTVSSYNEQFFGPGTRLTVL.

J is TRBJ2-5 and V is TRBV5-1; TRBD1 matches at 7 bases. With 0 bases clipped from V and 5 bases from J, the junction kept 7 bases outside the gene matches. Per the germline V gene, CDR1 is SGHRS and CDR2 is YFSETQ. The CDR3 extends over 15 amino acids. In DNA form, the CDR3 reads TGCGCCAGCAGCTTGGGGGACAGCTCCGGGGAGACCCAGTACTTC. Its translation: CASSLGDSSGETQYF.

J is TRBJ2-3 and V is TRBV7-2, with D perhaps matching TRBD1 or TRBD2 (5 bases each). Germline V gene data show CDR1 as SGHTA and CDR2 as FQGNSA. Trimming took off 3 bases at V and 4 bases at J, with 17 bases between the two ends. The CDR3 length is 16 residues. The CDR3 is CASSFFSRVEADTQYF. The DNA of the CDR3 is TGTGCCAGCAGCTTTTTCTCCAGGGTGGAGGCAGATACGCAGTATTTT.

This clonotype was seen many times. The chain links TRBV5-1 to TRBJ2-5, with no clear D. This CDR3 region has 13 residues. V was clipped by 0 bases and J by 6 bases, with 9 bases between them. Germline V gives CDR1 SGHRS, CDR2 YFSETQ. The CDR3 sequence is CASSLDSRKTQYF. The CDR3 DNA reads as TGCGCCAGCAGCTTGGACTCCAGGAAGACCCAGTACTTC.

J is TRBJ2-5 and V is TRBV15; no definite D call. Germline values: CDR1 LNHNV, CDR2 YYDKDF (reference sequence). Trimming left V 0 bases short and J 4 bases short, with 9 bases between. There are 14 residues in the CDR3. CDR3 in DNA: TGTGCCACCAGCAGAGATTTGGGATCAGAGACCCAGTACTTC. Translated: CATSRDLGSETQYF. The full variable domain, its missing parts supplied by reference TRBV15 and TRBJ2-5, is DAMVIQNPRYQVTQFGKPVTLSCSQTLNHNVMYWYQQKSSQAPKLLFHYYDKDFNNEADTPDNFQSRRPNTSFCFLDIRSPGLGDTAMYLCATSRDLGSETQYFGPGTRLLVL.

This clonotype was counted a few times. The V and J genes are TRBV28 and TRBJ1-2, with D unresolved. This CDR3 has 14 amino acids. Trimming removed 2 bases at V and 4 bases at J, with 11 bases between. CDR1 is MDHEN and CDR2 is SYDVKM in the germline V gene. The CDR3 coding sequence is TGTGCCAGCAGTTTAAGCAGCCCTCCCTATGGCTACACCTTC. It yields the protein CASSLSSPPYGYTF.